This record concerns one T cell receptor beta chain sequence. These data come from a study of blood T cell repertoires in COVID-19. The repertoire was sequenced with immunoSEQ multiplex PCR; TCRdb's copy has only in-frame clones and lacks some. The data hold roughly 100,000 clones, with about 72% observed a single time. Per germline, CDR1 LNHDA and CDR2 SQIVND (reference sequence). The length of the CDR3 is 15 residues. V lost 0 bases to trimming and J lost 5 bases; unmatched junction nucleotides: 6. The source material was peripheral blood. The chain combines TRBV19 with TRBJ1-1, with 7 bases fitting TRBD1. This TCR was recovered from a man aged 55 to 70 with active or convalescent COVID-19. The CDR3: CASSIDGTVVTEAFF. CDR3 bases: TGTGCCAGTAGTATAGATGGGACAGTCGTAACTGAAGCTTTCTTT.